These T cell receptor beta chains were read from a single sample in a study of cytomegalovirus exposure and HLA in healthy donors. TCRdb's table, derived via immunoSEQ multiplex PCR, lists solely in-frame clones and lacks some. There are about 200,000 clones in the sample; approximately 82% occur only once, and 4.5% to 6% lies in the top ten. The sequenced sample consisted of PBMCs. Receptors were obtained from a woman aged 18-29 years in good health and CMV-seronegative. Both conserved end residues are part of each CDR3. The order of the fields is D gene, V gene, J gene, clone size, CDR3 protein, CDR3 DNA. A D gene is named only where the DNA matches it firmly. Clone size is not always given. Where it is, it says once, few, many or a class for expanded clones.

d_gene: TRBD2; v_gene: TRBV5-1; j_gene: TRBJ2-1; abundance: -; CDR3aa: CASSLGLAGGRYNEQFF; CDR3nt: TGCGCCAGCAGCCTAGGACTAGCGGGGGGCCGCTACAATGAGCAGTTCTTC
d_gene: TRBD1; v_gene: TRBV10-3; j_gene: TRBJ1-5; abundance: -; CDR3aa: CAISGDSTNQPQHF; CDR3nt: TGTGCCATCAGTGGGGACAGTACCAATCAGCCCCAGCATTTT
d_gene: TRBD1; v_gene: TRBV6-5; j_gene: TRBJ2-7; abundance: -; CDR3aa: CASSTGTGPEQYF; CDR3nt: TGTGCCAGCAGTACAGGGACAGGGCCCGAGCAGTACTTC
d_gene: TRBD2; v_gene: TRBV5-1; j_gene: TRBJ2-7; abundance: -; CDR3aa: CASSFQLAGGSYEQYF; CDR3nt: TGCGCCAGCAGCTTTCAACTAGCGGGGGGATCCTACGAGCAGTACTTC
d_gene: TRBD2; v_gene: TRBV7-2; j_gene: TRBJ2-5; abundance: -; CDR3aa: CASSLAGAGQYQETQYF; CDR3nt: TGTGCCAGCAGCTTAGCTGGAGCGGGGCAATACCAAGAGACCCAGTACTTC
d_gene: TRBD1; v_gene: TRBV15; j_gene: TRBJ1-2; abundance: -; CDR3aa: CATSRDRQGVGGGYTF; CDR3nt: TGTGCCACCAGCAGAGATCGACAGGGGGTAGGCGGGGGCTACACCTTC
d_gene: TRBD1; v_gene: TRBV18; j_gene: TRBJ1-2; abundance: few; CDR3aa: CASSPWDRNYGYTF; CDR3nt: TGTGCCAGCTCACCCTGGGACAGAAACTATGGCTACACCTTC
d_gene: TRBD2; v_gene: TRBV30; j_gene: TRBJ2-1; abundance: -; CDR3aa: CARSRAGVYEQFF; CDR3nt: TGTGCCCGATCCAGAGCGGGAGTTTATGAGCAGTTCTTC
d_gene: TRBD2; v_gene: TRBV25-1; j_gene: TRBJ2-7; abundance: -; CDR3aa: CPGRGGYEQYF; CDR3nt: TGCCCGGGCCGGGGGGGGTACGAGCAGTACTTC
d_gene: TRBD1; v_gene: TRBV5-1; j_gene: TRBJ2-5; abundance: -; CDR3aa: CASSLAEGAWVETQYF; CDR3nt: TGCGCCAGCAGCTTGGCCGAGGGGGCGTGGGTAGAGACCCAGTACTTC
d_gene: TRBD2; v_gene: TRBV5-1; j_gene: TRBJ2-3; abundance: -; CDR3aa: CASSPGLAGSTDTQYF; CDR3nt: TGCGCCAGCAGCCCGGGACTAGCGGGGTCCACAGATACGCAGTATTTT
d_gene: TRBD1; v_gene: TRBV19; j_gene: TRBJ2-2; abundance: -; CDR3aa: CASSTRTGNGRELFF; CDR3nt: TGTGCCAGTAGTACCCGGACAGGGAACGGCAGGGAGCTGTTTTTT
d_gene: TRBD2; v_gene: TRBV30; j_gene: TRBJ2-2; abundance: once; CDR3aa: CACTGGTGELFF; CDR3nt: TGTGCCTGCACGGGGGGAACCGGGGAGCTGTTTTTT
d_gene: -; v_gene: TRBV10-2; j_gene: TRBJ2-1; abundance: -; CDR3aa: CASSESRAEQFF; CDR3nt: TGCGCCAGCAGTGAGTCTCGGGCCGAGCAGTTCTTC
d_gene: -; v_gene: TRBV7-9; j_gene: TRBJ1-4; abundance: once; CDR3aa: CASSLRGGANEKLFF; CDR3nt: TGTGCCAGCAGCCTTCGGGGGGGTGCTAATGAAAAACTGTTTTTT
d_gene: -; v_gene: TRBV7-6; j_gene: TRBJ2-1; abundance: -; CDR3aa: CASSPVPGQSSYNEQFF; CDR3nt: TGTGCCAGCAGCCCAGTTCCGGGACAAAGCTCCTACAATGAGCAGTTCTTC
d_gene: -; v_gene: TRBV11-2; j_gene: TRBJ2-2; abundance: -; CDR3aa: CASSLRTDNTGELFF; CDR3nt: TGTGCCAGCAGCTTAAGGACAGATAACACCGGGGAGCTGTTTTTT
d_gene: -; v_gene: TRBV6-1; j_gene: TRBJ2-2; abundance: -; CDR3aa: CASIGAPNTGELFF; CDR3nt: TGTGCCAGCATCGGTGCACCGAACACCGGGGAGCTGTTTTTT
d_gene: -; v_gene: TRBV2; j_gene: TRBJ2-7; abundance: -; CDR3aa: CASSTGTDFYEQYF; CDR3nt: TGTGCCAGCAGCACCGGGACCGACTTCTACGAGCAGTACTTC
d_gene: -; v_gene: TRBV6-6; j_gene: TRBJ1-6; abundance: -; CDR3aa: CASNWQGSYNSPLHF; CDR3nt: TGTGCCAGCAATTGGCAGGGCTCCTATAATTCACCCCTCCACTTT
d_gene: -; v_gene: TRBV5-1; j_gene: TRBJ1-3; abundance: few; CDR3aa: CASSLAASASSGNTIYF; CDR3nt: TGCGCCAGCAGCTTGGCCGCGTCGGCAAGCTCTGGAAACACCATATATTTT
d_gene: -; v_gene: TRBV2; j_gene: TRBJ2-1; abundance: few; CDR3aa: CASSGVLVTDEQFF; CDR3nt: TGTGCCAGCAGTGGGGTCCTAGTCACCGATGAGCAGTTCTTC
d_gene: -; v_gene: TRBV6-5; j_gene: TRBJ1-5; abundance: -; CDR3aa: CASSQQGRYGPQHF; CDR3nt: TGTGCCAGCAGTCAACAGGGAAGGTACGGGCCCCAGCATTTT
d_gene: -; v_gene: TRBV7-9; j_gene: TRBJ2-7; abundance: once; CDR3aa: CASSLVGNYEQYF; CDR3nt: TGTGCCAGCAGCTTAGTTGGAAACTACGAGCAGTACTTC
d_gene: -; v_gene: TRBV30; j_gene: TRBJ1-6; abundance: -; CDR3aa: CAWRSSYNSPLHF; CDR3nt: TGTGCCTGGAGGAGCTCCTATAATTCACCCCTCCACTTT
d_gene: -; v_gene: TRBV10-3; j_gene: TRBJ1-2; abundance: -; CDR3aa: CAISESKGSYGYTF; CDR3nt: TGTGCCATCAGTGAGTCGAAAGGGTCCTATGGCTACACCTTC
d_gene: -; v_gene: TRBV5-8; j_gene: TRBJ2-1; abundance: -; CDR3aa: CASSPEVPNEQFF; CDR3nt: TGTGCCAGCAGCCCTGAGGTCCCCAATGAGCAGTTCTTC
d_gene: -; v_gene: TRBV28; j_gene: TRBJ2-5; abundance: once; CDR3aa: CASRRTAEETQYF; CDR3nt: TGTGCCAGCAGAAGGACAGCTGAAGAGACCCAGTACTTC
d_gene: TRBD1; v_gene: TRBV5-6; j_gene: TRBJ1-2; abundance: -; CDR3aa: CASSSGGNSGYTF; CDR3nt: TGTGCCAGCAGCTCAGGGGGGAACTCTGGCTACACCTTC
d_gene: -; v_gene: TRBV5-1; j_gene: TRBJ2-1; abundance: -; CDR3aa: CASSSSGAQGLEQFF; CDR3nt: TGCGCCAGCAGCTCATCCGGGGCCCAGGGTCTAGAGCAGTTCTTC
d_gene: -; v_gene: TRBV7-9; j_gene: TRBJ2-7; abundance: few; CDR3aa: CASSPEGRHEQYF; CDR3nt: TGTGCCAGCAGCCCTGAAGGGCGCCACGAGCAGTACTTC
d_gene: -; v_gene: TRBV5-6; j_gene: TRBJ2-2; abundance: -; CDR3aa: CASSFRVRSSNTGELFF; CDR3nt: TGTGCCAGCAGCTTTCGAGTCAGAAGCTCGAACACCGGGGAGCTGTTTTTT
d_gene: -; v_gene: TRBV4-2; j_gene: TRBJ1-1; abundance: -; CDR3aa: CASSQDNDYTEAFF; CDR3nt: TGTGCCAGCAGCCAAGATAACGACTACACTGAAGCTTTCTTT
d_gene: -; v_gene: TRBV2; j_gene: TRBJ1-2; abundance: once; CDR3aa: CASSPEGASNYGYTF; CDR3nt: TGTGCCAGCAGCCCCGAAGGGGCCTCTAACTATGGCTACACCTTC
d_gene: -; v_gene: TRBV5-1; j_gene: TRBJ1-1; abundance: -; CDR3aa: CASSLEAGVMNTEAFF; CDR3nt: TGCGCCAGCAGCTTGGAGGCAGGGGTAATGAACACTGAAGCTTTCTTT
d_gene: TRBD2; v_gene: TRBV2; j_gene: TRBJ2-2; abundance: -; CDR3aa: CASSAGTSGPAGTGELFF; CDR3nt: TGTGCCAGCAGCGCCGGGACTAGCGGGCCTGCGGGTACCGGGGAGCTGTTTTTT
d_gene: -; v_gene: TRBV6-1; j_gene: TRBJ1-5; abundance: -; CDR3aa: CASSAIDSSNQPQHF; CDR3nt: TGTGCCAGCAGTGCCATCGACAGCAGCAATCAGCCCCAGCATTTT
d_gene: -; v_gene: TRBV23-1; j_gene: TRBJ1-2; abundance: -; CDR3aa: CASSLGESGYTF; CDR3nt: TGCGCCAGCAGTCTGGGGGAATCAGGCTACACCTTC
d_gene: TRBD1; v_gene: TRBV27; j_gene: TRBJ1-5; abundance: few; CDR3aa: CASSLAGGQPQHF; CDR3nt: TGTGCCAGCAGTTTGGCAGGGGGGCAGCCCCAGCATTTT
d_gene: TRBD1; v_gene: TRBV4-2; j_gene: TRBJ1-2; abundance: -; CDR3aa: CASSQEGTGAGGYTF; CDR3nt: TGTGCCAGCAGCCAAGAAGGGACAGGGGCCGGGGGCTACACCTTC
d_gene: -; v_gene: TRBV11-2; j_gene: TRBJ2-1; abundance: -; CDR3aa: CASSPTTGMNEQFF; CDR3nt: TGTGCCAGCAGCCCTACGACGGGAATGAATGAGCAGTTCTTC
d_gene: -; v_gene: TRBV11-1; j_gene: TRBJ2-4; abundance: -; CDR3aa: CASSHPEGGNIQYF; CDR3nt: TGTGCCAGCAGCCACCCGGAGGGGGGAAACATTCAGTACTTC